The 22 T cell receptor beta chains below all came from one sample that was sequenced in a study of T cells expressing NK-cell markers. TCRdb reworked the 5' RACE reads into one entry per CDR3 protein, no DNA. The table lists some 150,000 distinct CDR3 sequences. Sequenced: blood T cells: a sorted CD56 or NKG2C T cell subset, CD4+ or CD8+ T cells, or bulk PBMC T cells (not recorded which). The receptors were gathered from a woman aged 50 to 60 in good health.

This chain uses TRBV7-9 with TRBJ2-4; TCRdb selects TRBD1, and the lack of DNA leaves this call unchecked. CDR3 length equals 13 residues. CDR1 SEHNR and CDR2 FQNEAQ come from the germline V gene (reference sequence). The CDR3: CASSPLLTPIQYF.

The J gene is TRBJ1-1, the V gene TRBV19; TCRdb calls TRBD1, which cannot be checked without DNA. The V gene's germline CDR1 is LNHDA and CDR2 SQIVND (reference sequence). This CDR3 spans 13 amino acids. CDR3 sequence: CASTSLGATEAFF.

The genes are TRBV27 and TRBJ2-3. The CDR3 covers 14 residues. Germline CDR1 is MNHEY and CDR2 is SMNVEV (reference sequence). The CDR3 spells CASGSEWGTDTQYF.

This chain joins TRBV11-2 and TRBJ2-7. The CDR3 loop spans 15 amino acids. Looked up from germline, CDR1 is SGHAT and CDR2 is FQNNGV. The CDR3 reads CASSHPHDISYEQYF.

The gene calls are TRBV7-9 and TRBJ2-1. Germline CDR1 and CDR2: SEHNR and FQNEAQ (reference sequence). This CDR3 has 12 residues. CDR3 region: CASDGSYNEQFF.

This sequence joins TRBV13 and TRBJ2-3. Germline values: CDR1 PRHDT, CDR2 FYEKMQ (reference sequence). The CDR3 spans 14 residues. The CDR3 here is CASSPSRNTDTQYF.

This chain connects TRBV28 to TRBJ1-2; TCRdb indicates TRBD1, and absent DNA this call remains unverified. In germline, CDR1 is MDHEN, CDR2 SYDVKM. There are 11 residues in the CDR3. The CDR3 here is CASSPGRGYTF.

This chain joins TRBV11-2 and TRBJ2-7; TCRdb calls TRBD1, which cannot be checked without DNA. The CDR3 spans 16 residues. Germline CDR1 SGHAT, CDR2 FQNNGV. The CDR3 reads CASSPGGVAGTNEQYF.

The chain recombines TRBV19 with TRBJ1-2; TCRdb designates TRBD1, a call that cannot be tested without DNA. The germline gives CDR1 LNHDA, CDR2 SQIVND (reference sequence). CDR3 size: 13 residues. The CDR3 spells CASSIGSGTSYTF.

The chain employs TRBV19 and TRBJ2-1; TCRdb indicates TRBD1, and absent DNA this call remains unverified. The length of the CDR3 is 15 residues. CDR1 is LNHDA, CDR2 SQIVND, per germline (reference sequence). The CDR3 protein is CASNRGGGGHNEQFF.

The chain's CDR3 is CASSLEIRPEKLFF. V usage is TRBV7-9 and J usage is TRBJ1-4. CDR1 is SEHNR and CDR2 is FQNEAQ in the germline V gene (reference sequence). This CDR3 spans 14 amino acids.

V gene TRBV6-2 or TRBV6-3 combines with J gene TRBJ2-3; TCRdb proposes TRBD2, but this gene call is untestable without DNA. Germline lookup yields CDR1 MNHEY and CDR2 SVGEGT. The CDR3 contains 11 residues. Here the CDR3 reads CASSPGLQPYF.

J is TRBJ2-7 and V is TRBV6-1; TCRdb selects TRBD1, and the lack of DNA leaves this call unchecked. The CDR3 runs to 13 residues. The V gene's germline CDR1 is MNHNS and CDR2 SASEGT. CDR3 loop: CASSDSGSLEQYF.

The V and J genes are TRBV12-3 or TRBV12-4 and TRBJ1-2; the TCRdb D gene call, TRBD1, has no DNA to confirm it. CDR3 length equals 14 residues. CDR3 region: CASSLWSRGDGYTF.

The V gene is TRBV6-1, the J gene TRBJ2-3; TCRdb's D gene call, TRBD1, goes unchecked for lack of DNA. Germline assignment: CDR1 MNHNS and CDR2 SASEGT. This CDR3 spans 16 amino acids. This CDR3 is CASSEAGGGSTDTQYF.

This chain uses TRBV9 with TRBJ1-2. Germline V gene sequence: CDR1 SGDLS, CDR2 YYNGEE. This CDR3 region has 13 residues. Here the CDR3 reads CASSVNTGDGYTF.

This sequence joins TRBV29-1 and TRBJ2-3. In germline, CDR1 is SQVTM, CDR2 ANQGSEA. The CDR3 covers 12 residues. The CDR3 region is CSVDRRTDTQYF.

The chain employs TRBV7-3 and TRBJ2-3; absent DNA, TCRdb's TRBD2 call cannot be checked. The V gene's germline CDR1 is SGHTA and CDR2 FQGTGA. The CDR3 is 14 residues long. CDR3 residues: CASSSGFSTDTQYF. Combining the CDR3 with reference TRBV7-3 and TRBJ2-3 gives the whole variable domain GAGVSQTPSNKVTEKGKYVELRCDPISGHTALYWYRQSLGQGPEFLIYFQGTGAADDSGLPNDRFFAVRPEGSVSTLKIQRTERGDSAVYLCASSSGFSTDTQYFGPGTRLTVL.

J is TRBJ2-6 and V is TRBV4-1. Looked up from germline, CDR1 is MGHRA and CDR2 is YSYEKL. This CDR3 is 14 amino acids long. Here the CDR3 reads CASSFPTGANVLTF.

This sequence joins TRBV20-1 and TRBJ2-3. CDR3 length: 15 amino acids. Germline V CDR1 and CDR2: DFQATT, SNEGSKA (reference sequence). CDR3 sequence: CSASHADENTDTQYF.

The CDR3 is CASSYGRLNTGELFF. The chain recombines TRBV5-1 with TRBJ2-2; no DNA is available, so the TRBD2 call from TCRdb remains unchecked. Germline assignment: CDR1 SGHRS and CDR2 YFSETQ. This CDR3 is 15 amino acids long.

V is TRBV4-1 and J is TRBJ2-7. The length of the CDR3 is 15 residues. CDR1 and CDR2 (germline): MGHRA, YSYEKL. The CDR3 protein is CASSQAKGGVYEQYF.